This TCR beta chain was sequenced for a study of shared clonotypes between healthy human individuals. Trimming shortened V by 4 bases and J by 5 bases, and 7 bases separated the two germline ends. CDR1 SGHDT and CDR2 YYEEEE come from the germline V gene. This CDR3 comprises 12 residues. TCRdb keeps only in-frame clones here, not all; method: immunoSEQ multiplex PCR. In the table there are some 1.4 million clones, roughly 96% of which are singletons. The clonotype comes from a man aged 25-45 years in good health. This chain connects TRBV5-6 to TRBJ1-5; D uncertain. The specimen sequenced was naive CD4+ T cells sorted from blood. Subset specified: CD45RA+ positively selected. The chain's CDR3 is CASSLQDQPQHF. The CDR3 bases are TGTGCCAGCAGCCTTCAGGATCAGCCCCAGCATTTT.